The 25 T cell receptor beta chains below come from one sample, sequenced in a study of blood T cell repertoires in COVID-19. Sequencing used immunoSEQ multiplex PCR; TCRdb keeps in-frame clones, though not all of them. The profile shows some 70,000 clones, more than 60% of them singletons. Specimen: peripheral blood. These receptors came from a woman aged 45-59 years with acute or convalescent COVID-19.

The table lists this clone with a count of one. The chain's CDR3 is CAVQGLRTYGYTF. CDR3 coding DNA: TGTGCCGTACAGGGTCTAAGAACCTATGGCTACACCTTC. The rearrangement joins TRBV6-5 to TRBJ1-2; weak D call: TRBD1 (6 bases). The CDR3 is 13 residues long. The ends were cut back, 11 bases at V and 4 bases at J, with 17 bases in the middle. Germline V lookup: CDR1 MNHEY, CDR2 SVGAGI.

This chain connects TRBV4-2 to TRBJ2-1; TRBD2 matches at 7 bases. This CDR3 has 17 amino acids. Germline lookup yields CDR1 LGHNA and CDR2 YNFKEQ. V shed 4 bases, J shed 7 bases, and the junction held 16 bases outside the gene matches. The CDR3 here is CASSLKPGTNAFNEQFF. CDR3 nucleotides: TGTGCCAGCAGCCTAAAGCCCGGGACTAACGCCTTTAATGAGCAGTTCTTC.

On this clone: One junction end does not reproduce the germline sequence, and a read error may be involved. The chain has TRBV20-1 and TRBJ2-7, with a tentative D call TRBD2 (6 bases). The CDR3 covers 12 residues. CDR1 is DFQATT, CDR2 SNEGSKA, per germline (reference sequence). The chain's CDR3 is CSASFGGLGASF. CDR3 sequence (DNA): TGCAGTGCTAGTTTTGGAGGGTTGGGAGCGTCCTTC.

The V and J genes are TRBV9 and TRBJ2-1, with D perhaps TRBD2 (5 bases). CDR3 length equals 18 residues. Per the germline V gene, CDR1 is SGDLS and CDR2 is YYNGEE. V lost 4 bases and J lost 5, with 25 bases in between. DNA for the CDR3: TGTGCCAGCAGCCCCCATAAGCGGCTACTACAAAGGAACAATGAGCAGTTCTTC. It is translated as CASSPHKRLLQRNNEQFF.

This clone was counted between two and nine times. This chain links TRBV6-5 with TRBJ1-3; no reliable D call. This CDR3 has 12 amino acids. CDR1 and CDR2 (germline): MNHEY, SVGAGI. V lost 8 bases to trimming and J lost 11 bases, with 16 bases between them. The CDR3 bases are TGTGCCAGCTCCGAACGGGGAATGGCCATATATTTT. Encoded protein: CASSERGMAIYF.

This chain joins TRBV7-2 and TRBJ2-7; 12 bases fit TRBD1. The CDR3 is 14 amino acids. Germline loops: CDR1 SGHTA, CDR2 FQGNSA. V lost 5 bases and J lost 4; bases outside the gene matches: 3. CDR3 sequence (DNA): TGTGCCAGCAGCCAGGGACAGGGGGCGTACGAGCAGTACTTC. It codes for CASSQGQGAYEQYF.

The chain links TRBV29-1 to TRBJ1-4; D gene unclear. Trimming took 7 bases from V and 5 from J, leaving 5 bases between them. CDR1 and CDR2 from the germline V gene are SQVTM and ANQGSEA. This CDR3 contains 10 residues. The CDR3 region is CSAQNEKLFF. For the CDR3, the DNA is TGCAGCGCTCAAAATGAAAAACTGTTTTTT.

The chain uses TRBV11-2 and TRBJ2-2; 10 nucleotides align to TRBD1. The CDR3 loop spans 14 amino acids. J lost 6 bases, V lost 6 bases, and 4 bases had no gene match. The germline gives CDR1 SGHAT, CDR2 FQNNGV. The CDR3 sequence is CASRVGQGAGELFF. CDR3 bases: TGTGCCAGCAGGGTCGGACAGGGGGCCGGGGAGCTGTTTTTT.

This sequence joins TRBV7-8 and TRBJ2-1, with a weak D call TRBD2 (6 bases). V dropped 2 bases and J dropped 0 bases, with 11 bases sitting between them. This CDR3 contains 16 residues. Per germline, CDR1 SGHVS and CDR2 FQNEAQ. The CDR3 loop reads CASSLLGLNSYNEQFF. The CDR3 DNA is TGTGCCAGCAGCTTACTGGGACTCAACTCCTACAATGAGCAGTTCTTC.

The rearrangement uses TRBV30 and TRBJ1-2; possible D gene TRBD1, 6 bases. CDR1 is GTSNPN, CDR2 SVGIG, per germline (reference sequence). Deletions cut 5 bases from V and 4 bases from J, with 17 bases between. This CDR3 spans 14 amino acids. Written as DNA, the CDR3 is TGTGCCTGGGTTAACTGGGGGCGGCTCTATGGCTACACCTTC. Its translation: CAWVNWGRLYGYTF.

This clone was observed a few times. The V and J genes are TRBV4-2 and TRBJ1-2; D not resolved. Trimming removed 2 bases from V and 2 bases from J, with 6 bases in between. There are 13 residues in the CDR3. From germline, CDR1 is LGHNA and CDR2 YNFKEQ. The CDR3 spells CASSQNGNYGYTF. The CDR3 nucleotides are TGTGCCAGCAGCCAAAACGGGAACTATGGCTACACCTTC.

In its sample, this clone was seen once. This chain uses TRBV27 with TRBJ2-7; 9 nucleotides agree with TRBD1. Germline assignment: CDR1 MNHEY and CDR2 SMNVEV (reference sequence). The CDR3 runs to 13 residues. Unmatched junction bases numbered 8, after V lost 7 bases and J lost 7 bases. Written as DNA, the CDR3 is TGTGCCAGCACCCCTGGGACAGGGCAAGAGCAGTACTTC. This gives the protein CASTPGTGQEQYF.

The chain couples TRBV28 to TRBJ2-2; 8 bases are a match to TRBD1. The junction had 18 bases not matched to a gene; V was cut back by 1 base and J by 5 bases. The CDR3 runs to 20 residues. Germline V gene data show CDR1 as MDHEN and CDR2 as SYDVKM. The DNA for the CDR3 is TGTGCCAGCAGTTTATCCCCCCTCTTGGGCAGGGGGCGTGAAACCGGGGAGCTGTTTTTT. As protein: CASSLSPLLGRGRETGELFF.

The chain has TRBV6-5 and TRBJ1-2, with a tentative D call TRBD1 (5 bases). The germline V and J ends were trimmed by 6 bases and 0 bases, with 11 bases remaining between them. Looked up from germline, CDR1 is MNHEY and CDR2 is SVGAGI. The CDR3 is 14 amino acids. This chain's CDR3 is CASRRTRTNYGYTF. For the CDR3, the DNA is TGTGCCAGCAGAAGGACACGGACTAACTATGGCTACACCTTC.

CDR3: CASSPDSETQYF. As DNA, the CDR3 is TGTGCCAGCAGCCCAGACTCTGAGACCCAGTACTTC. This rearrangement joins TRBV7-2 to TRBJ2-5; D is ambiguous. The CDR3 is 12 residues long. CDR1 is SGHTA, CDR2 FQGNSA, per germline. The V and J ends lost 5 bases and 5 bases respectively, with 9 bases between them.

The chain combines TRBV10-3 with TRBJ2-2; D is ambiguous. The CDR3 length is 16 residues. Deletions cut 0 bases from V and 0 bases from J, with 8 bases between. Per the germline V gene, CDR1 is ENHRY and CDR2 is SYGVKD. The CDR3 region is CAISESRDSNTGELFF. The CDR3 nucleotides are TGTGCCATCAGTGAGTCGAGAGATTCGAACACCGGGGAGCTGTTTTTT.

The chain carries TRBV29-1 and TRBJ1-2, with 9 bases lining up with TRBD1. The V segment lost 6 bases and the J segment 2 bases; nucleotides outside the gene matches: 7. CDR3 size: 14 residues. Germline V CDR1 and CDR2: SQVTM, ANQGSEA. CDR3 in amino acids: CSVTGTGTNYGYTF. CDR3 nucleotides: TGCAGCGTCACCGGGACAGGGACGAACTATGGCTACACCTTC.

The V call is TRBV6-2 or TRBV6-3, the J call TRBJ2-1, with a tentative D call TRBD2 (6 bases). V dropped 2 bases and J dropped 4 bases, with 12 bases sitting between them. Germline V CDR1 and CDR2: MNHEY, SVGEGT. CDR3 size: 15 residues. CDR3 protein: CASSYGAGSYNEQFF. The CDR3 DNA reads as TGTGCCAGCAGTTACGGCGCGGGATCTTACAATGAGCAGTTCTTC.

The V and J genes are TRBV3-1 (or the pseudogene TRBV3-2) and TRBJ2-1, with TRBD2 as a possible D gene (6 bases). The CDR3 loop spans 14 amino acids. Germline lookup yields CDR1 LGHDT and CDR2 YNNKEL (reference sequence). Deletions cut 8 bases from V and 4 bases from J, with 15 bases between. The CDR3 region is CASGPEGVYNEQFF. Written as DNA, the CDR3 is TGTGCCAGCGGACCGGAGGGCGTATACAATGAGCAGTTCTTC.

The chain recombines TRBV20-1 with TRBJ1-1; D uncertain. This CDR3 is built from 10 residues. Germline V gives CDR1 DFQATT, CDR2 SNEGSKA (reference sequence). The DNA of the CDR3 is TGCGAGGCTCTTACGACTGAAGCTTTCTTT. Protein sequence: CEALTTEAFF.

The rearrangement uses TRBV4-3 and TRBJ2-1; D might be TRBD2 (5 bases). The germline gives CDR1 LGHNA, CDR2 YSLEER. Trimming pared 0 bases from V and 3 bases from J, leaving 12 bases between. The length of the CDR3 is 16 residues. The CDR3 DNA follows: TGCGCCAGCAGCCAAGAATCCGGACTCCTCTACAATGAGCAGTTCTTC. Its protein product is CASSQESGLLYNEQFF.

As concerns this clone: Other DNA sequences from this sample encode an identical CDR3 as well. The chain links TRBV13 to TRBJ2-6, with 7 bases fitting TRBD1. Germline CDR1 PRHDT, CDR2 FYEKMQ (reference sequence). This CDR3 contains 16 residues. The V gene end was trimmed by 2 bases and the J gene end by 2 bases; junction bases not matched to a gene: 3. CDR3 bases: TGTGCCAGCAGCTTAAACAGGGGACCTGGGGCCAACGTCCTGACTTTC. It is translated as CASSLNRGPGANVLTF.

This clone was detected many times. The V gene is TRBV7-3, the J gene TRBJ1-1; D may be TRBD1 (5 bases). Germline V gene lookup returns CDR1 SGHTA and CDR2 FQGTGA. This CDR3 contains 18 residues. Trimming took 5 bases from V and 4 from J, leaving 26 bases between them. The CDR3 protein is CASSLQPLRSGLSTEAFF. DNA for the CDR3: TGTGCCAGCAGCCTACAGCCCCTACGCTCAGGGCTCAGCACTGAAGCTTTCTTT.

This clone is deemed large (0.1 to 1%). The chain couples TRBV27 to TRBJ2-1; D not resolved. CDR3 length: 13 amino acids. Trimming took off 8 bases at V and 0 bases at J, with 8 bases between the two ends. Germline V gene sequence: CDR1 MNHEY, CDR2 SMNVEV (reference sequence). The CDR3 loop reads CASGDSSYNEQFF. In DNA form, the CDR3 reads TGTGCCAGCGGTGATAGCTCCTACAATGAGCAGTTCTTC.

CDR3 amino acids: CASTFTAYNEQFF. The CDR3 DNA reads as TGTGCCAGCACATTCACGGCCTACAATGAGCAGTTCTTC. The chain links TRBV12-3 or TRBV12-4 to TRBJ2-1; D is ambiguous. Trimming stripped 7 bases from V and 2 bases from J, with 9 bases between. The CDR3 runs 13 residues.